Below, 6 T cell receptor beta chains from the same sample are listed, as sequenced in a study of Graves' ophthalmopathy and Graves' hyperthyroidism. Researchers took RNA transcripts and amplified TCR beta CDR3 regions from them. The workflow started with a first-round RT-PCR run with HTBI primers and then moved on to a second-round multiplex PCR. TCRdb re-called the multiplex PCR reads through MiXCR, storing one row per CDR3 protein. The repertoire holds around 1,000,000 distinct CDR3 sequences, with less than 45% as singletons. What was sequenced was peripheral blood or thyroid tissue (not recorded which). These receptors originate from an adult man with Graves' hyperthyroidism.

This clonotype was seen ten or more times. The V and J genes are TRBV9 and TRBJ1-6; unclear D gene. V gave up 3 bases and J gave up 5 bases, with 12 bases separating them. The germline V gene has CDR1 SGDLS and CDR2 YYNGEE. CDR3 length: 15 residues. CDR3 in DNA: TGTGCCAGCAGCGCCGAAGGACGGCATAATTCACCCCTCCACTTT. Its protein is CASSAEGRHNSPLHF.

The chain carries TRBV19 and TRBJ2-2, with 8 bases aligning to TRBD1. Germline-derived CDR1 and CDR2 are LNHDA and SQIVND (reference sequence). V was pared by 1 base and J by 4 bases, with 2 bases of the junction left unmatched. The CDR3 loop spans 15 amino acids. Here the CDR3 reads CASSIGQGTTGELFF. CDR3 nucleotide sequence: TGTGCCAGTAGTATAGGACAGGGGACCACCGGGGAGCTGTTTTTT.

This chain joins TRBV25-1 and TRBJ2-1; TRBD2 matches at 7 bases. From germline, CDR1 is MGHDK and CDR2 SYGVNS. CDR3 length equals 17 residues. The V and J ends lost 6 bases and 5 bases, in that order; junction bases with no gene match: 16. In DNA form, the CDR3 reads TGTGCCAGCAGCCCAAAGGTTGGCGGGAGCCGTGACAATGAGCAGTTCTTC. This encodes CASSPKVGGSRDNEQFF.

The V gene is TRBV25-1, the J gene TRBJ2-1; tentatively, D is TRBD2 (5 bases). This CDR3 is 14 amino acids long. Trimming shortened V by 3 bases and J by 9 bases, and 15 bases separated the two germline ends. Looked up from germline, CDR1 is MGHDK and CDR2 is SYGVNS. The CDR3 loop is CASSEMVGVREQFF. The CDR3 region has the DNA TGTGCCAGCAGTGAGATGGTGGGAGTACGTGAGCAGTTCTTC.

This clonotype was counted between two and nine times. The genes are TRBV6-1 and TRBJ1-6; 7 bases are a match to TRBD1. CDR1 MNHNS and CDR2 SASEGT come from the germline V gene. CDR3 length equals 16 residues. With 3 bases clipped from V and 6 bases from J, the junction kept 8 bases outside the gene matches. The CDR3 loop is CASSEEAGQINSPLHF. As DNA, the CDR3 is TGTGCCAGCAGTGAGGAAGCGGGACAGATTAATTCACCCCTCCACTTT.

The CDR3 region is CAWSVGWYGYTF. The CDR3 DNA reads TGTGCCTGGAGTGTGGGATGGTATGGCTACACCTTC. The V gene is TRBV30, the J gene TRBJ1-2, with D unresolved. Germline assignment: CDR1 GTSNPN and CDR2 SVGIG (reference sequence). CDR3 length equals 12 residues. Trimming took 0 bases from V and 5 from J, leaving 7 bases between them.